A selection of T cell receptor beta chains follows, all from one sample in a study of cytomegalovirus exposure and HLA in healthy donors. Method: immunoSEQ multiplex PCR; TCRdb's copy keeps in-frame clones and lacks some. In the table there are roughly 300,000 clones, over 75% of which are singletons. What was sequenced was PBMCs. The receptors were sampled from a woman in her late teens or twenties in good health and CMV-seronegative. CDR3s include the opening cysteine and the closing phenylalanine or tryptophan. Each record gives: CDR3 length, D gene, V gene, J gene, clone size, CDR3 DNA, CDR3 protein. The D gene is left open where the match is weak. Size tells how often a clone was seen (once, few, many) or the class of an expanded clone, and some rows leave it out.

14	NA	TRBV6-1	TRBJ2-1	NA	TGTGCCAGCAGTGTTGGGAGCTCCTACAATGAGCAGTTCTTC	CASSVGSSYNEQFF
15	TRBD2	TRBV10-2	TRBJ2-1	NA	TGCGCCAGCAGTGACGGACTAGCGGGAAGCGATGAGCAGTTCTTC	CASSDGLAGSDEQFF
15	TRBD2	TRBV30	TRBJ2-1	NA	TGTGCCTGGAGTGGTTTAGCGGGAGTATACAATGAGCAGTTCTTC	CAWSGLAGVYNEQFF
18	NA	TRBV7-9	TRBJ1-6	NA	TGTGCCAGCAGCTTAGGTGCCAGCGTCAGCTCCTATAATTCACCCCTCCACTTT	CASSLGASVSSYNSPLHF
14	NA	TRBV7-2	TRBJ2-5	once	TGTGCCAGCAGCTTAGGAGCAAACCAAGAGACCCAGTACTTC	CASSLGANQETQYF
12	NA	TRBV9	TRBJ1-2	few	TGTGCCAGCGGGCGCTTTGAGGGTGGCTACACCTTC	CASGRFEGGYTF
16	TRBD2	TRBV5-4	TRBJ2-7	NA	TGTGCCAGCAGCTATGCCCTAGCGGGAGGGAATTACGAGCAGTACTTC	CASSYALAGGNYEQYF
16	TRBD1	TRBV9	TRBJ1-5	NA	TGTGCCAGCAGCGCCTTCGGAACAGGGGATGGCCAGCCCCAGCATTTT	CASSAFGTGDGQPQHF
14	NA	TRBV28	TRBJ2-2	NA	TGTGCCAGCAGTCTACAGACCTTCACCGGGGAGCTGTTTTTT	CASSLQTFTGELFF
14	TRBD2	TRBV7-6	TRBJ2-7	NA	TGTGCCAGCAGCCTTAGCGGGACCCAGTACGAGCAGTACTTC	CASSLSGTQYEQYF
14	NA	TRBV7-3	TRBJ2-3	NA	TGTGCCAGCAGCTTACTCCCCCGGGCAGATACGCAGTATTTT	CASSLLPRADTQYF
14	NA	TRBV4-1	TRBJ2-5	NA	TGCGCCAGCAGCCAAGAGAACAGGGATGAGACCCAGTACTTC	CASSQENRDETQYF
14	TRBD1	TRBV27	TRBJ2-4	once	TGTGCCAGCAGTTTGGGGCAGGGGGCTAACATTCAGTACTTC	CASSLGQGANIQYF
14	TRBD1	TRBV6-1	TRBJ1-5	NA	TGTGCCAGCAGGAGCAGGGGGATCTATCAGCCCCAGCATTTT	CASRSRGIYQPQHF
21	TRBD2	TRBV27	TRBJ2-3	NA	TGTGCCAGCAGTTTGCACCGCGGCGTGGGGGGAAGCGGGGCACGTACAGATACGCAGTATTTT	CASSLHRGVGGSGARTDTQYF
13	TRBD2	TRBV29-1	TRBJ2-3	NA	TGCAGCGTTGCTCCACACGGGGGGGATACGCAGTATTTT	CSVAPHGGDTQYF
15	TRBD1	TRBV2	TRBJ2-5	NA	TGTGCCAGCTCACCCTCCGGGACAGGCCAAGAGACCCAGTACTTC	CASSPSGTGQETQYF
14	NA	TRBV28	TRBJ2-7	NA	TGTGCCAGCAGCCTTAGACAGCCTAGCTACGAGCAGTACTTC	CASSLRQPSYEQYF
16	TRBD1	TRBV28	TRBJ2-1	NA	TGTGCCAGCAGTTTCCACCCGGGACAGGGGGCCCATGAGCAGTTCTTC	CASSFHPGQGAHEQFF
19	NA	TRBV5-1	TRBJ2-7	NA	TGCGCCAGCAGCTTCGGGGAAGTCAGGATAAGTCTGTCGGGACTGGAGCAGTACTTC	CASSFGEVRISLSGLEQYF
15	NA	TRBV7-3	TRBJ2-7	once	TGTGCCAGCAGCCGAAACAGGGTCCAATCCTACGAGCAGTACTTC	CASSRNRVQSYEQYF
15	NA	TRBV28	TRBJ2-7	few	TGTGCCAGCAGTTCCCCTCCGGGACTCCAACACGAGCAGTACTTC	CASSSPPGLQHEQYF
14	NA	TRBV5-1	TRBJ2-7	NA	TGCGCCAGCAGCTGGACAGCCGACTCCTACGAGCAGTACTTC	CASSWTADSYEQYF
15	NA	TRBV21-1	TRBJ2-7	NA	TGTGCCAGCAGCCGACTAGCGGGAGTCTCCTACGAGCAGTACTTC	CASSRLAGVSYEQYF
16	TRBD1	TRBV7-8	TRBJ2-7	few	TGTGCCAGCAGGGGTTCAACGGGGACAGGGGGCTGGAGGCAGTACTTC	CASRGSTGTGGWRQYF
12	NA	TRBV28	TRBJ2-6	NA	TGTGCCACCCTCTCTGGGGCCAACGTCCTGACTTTC	CATLSGANVLTF
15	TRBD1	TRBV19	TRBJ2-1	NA	TGTGCCAGTAGTACCCGGGACAGCCAGTACAATGAGCAGTTCTTC	CASSTRDSQYNEQFF
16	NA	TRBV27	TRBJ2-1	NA	TGTGCCAGCAGTTTAGGCGGGTGGAGCTCCTACAATGAGCAGTTCTTC	CASSLGGWSSYNEQFF
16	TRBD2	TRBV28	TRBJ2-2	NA	TGTGCCAGCACTCGTCCCTCCGGGGGGGCCACCGGGGAGCTGTTTTTT	CASTRPSGGATGELFF
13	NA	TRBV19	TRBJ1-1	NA	TGTGCCAGTAAAGGGGGTGGGAACACTGAAGCTTTCTTT	CASKGGGNTEAFF
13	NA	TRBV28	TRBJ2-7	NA	TGTGCCAGCAGTTTAGTAGGGGACTACGAGCAGTACTTC	CASSLVGDYEQYF